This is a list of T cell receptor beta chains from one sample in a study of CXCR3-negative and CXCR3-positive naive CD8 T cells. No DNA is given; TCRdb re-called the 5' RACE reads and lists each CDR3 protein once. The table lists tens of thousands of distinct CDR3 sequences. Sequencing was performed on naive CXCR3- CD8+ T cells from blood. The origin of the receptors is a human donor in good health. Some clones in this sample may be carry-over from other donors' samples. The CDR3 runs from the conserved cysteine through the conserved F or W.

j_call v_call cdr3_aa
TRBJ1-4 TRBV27 CASSSGVANEKLFF
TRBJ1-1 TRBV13 CASSLVSRGFTEAFF
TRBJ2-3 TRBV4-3 CASSQEVFSKDTQYF
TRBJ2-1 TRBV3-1 CASSQGQLTSSYNEQFF
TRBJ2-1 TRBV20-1 CSARRRSYNEQFF
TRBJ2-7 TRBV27 CASSATSGGAIYEQYF
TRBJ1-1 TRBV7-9 CASSALGWAEAFF
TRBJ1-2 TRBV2 CASSEDCGYTF
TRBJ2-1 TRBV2 CASMGVAGANNEQFF
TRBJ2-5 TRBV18 CASSPGGDSWETQYF
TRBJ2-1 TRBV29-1 CSAWPYVVREGDEQFF
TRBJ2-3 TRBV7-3 CASRRGAGTDTQYF
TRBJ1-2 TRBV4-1 CASSQDGDILGYTF
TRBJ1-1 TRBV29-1 CSVGPRDKGQDTEAFF
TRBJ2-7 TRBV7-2 CASSASERGSYEQYF
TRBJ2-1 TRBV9 CASSGGGKSYNEQFF
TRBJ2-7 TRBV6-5 CASSYRDSYEQYF
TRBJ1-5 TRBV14 CASSQEEAVNGDQPQHF
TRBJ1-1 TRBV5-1 CASSAGGKNTEAFF
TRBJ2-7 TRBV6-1 CASRSGTSIYEQYF
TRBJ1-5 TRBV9 CASSVADNQPQHF
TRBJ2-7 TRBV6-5 CASSLRTRVYEQYF
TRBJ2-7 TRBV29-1 CSVLGAGAGYEQYF
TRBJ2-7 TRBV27 CATPTGAVDEQYF
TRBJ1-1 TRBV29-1 CSVNRQDYTEAFF
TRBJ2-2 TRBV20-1 CSAKGTGGGDTGELFF
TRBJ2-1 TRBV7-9 CASSSAGGRSYNEQFF
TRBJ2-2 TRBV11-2 CASSPRGERTGELFF
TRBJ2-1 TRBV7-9 CASSADRIRPYNEQFF
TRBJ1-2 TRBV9 CASSVVREPNYGYTF
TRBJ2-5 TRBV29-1 CSVKVRTQETQYF
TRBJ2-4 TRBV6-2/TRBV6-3 CASSYSGGGGFQAKNIQYF
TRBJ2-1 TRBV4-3 CASSQDRSEQFF
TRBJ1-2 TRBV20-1 CSVRDRELPYGYTF
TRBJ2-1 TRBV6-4 CASSASGAHSYNEQFF
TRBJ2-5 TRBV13 CASSSSDRDRWTQYF
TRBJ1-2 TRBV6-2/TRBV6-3 CASSEQGALPLNYGYTF
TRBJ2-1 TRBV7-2 CASSPDRARMNNEQFF
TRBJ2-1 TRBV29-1 CSVTAVSSYNEQFF
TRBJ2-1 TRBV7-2 CASSIFDRAGEQFF
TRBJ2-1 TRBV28 CASTRGTSGYNEQFF
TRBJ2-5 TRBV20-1 CSARLAGGGETQYF
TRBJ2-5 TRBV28 CASSLWKNRQETQYF
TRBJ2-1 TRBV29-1 CSVGTRNEQFF
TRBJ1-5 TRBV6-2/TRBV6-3 CDSSSWTGSQPQHF
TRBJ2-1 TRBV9 CASSQTPGLALNEQFF
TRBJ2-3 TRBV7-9 CASEAGQRSTDTQYF
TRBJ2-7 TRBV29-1 CSAEGDSYEQYF
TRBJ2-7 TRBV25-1 CASSESVLTQYF
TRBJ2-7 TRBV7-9 CASSFAGGGYYEQYF
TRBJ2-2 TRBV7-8 CASSPQGSSNTGELFF
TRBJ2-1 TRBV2 CASTVGASGTPEQFF
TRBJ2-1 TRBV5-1 CASSPISGSSYNEQFF